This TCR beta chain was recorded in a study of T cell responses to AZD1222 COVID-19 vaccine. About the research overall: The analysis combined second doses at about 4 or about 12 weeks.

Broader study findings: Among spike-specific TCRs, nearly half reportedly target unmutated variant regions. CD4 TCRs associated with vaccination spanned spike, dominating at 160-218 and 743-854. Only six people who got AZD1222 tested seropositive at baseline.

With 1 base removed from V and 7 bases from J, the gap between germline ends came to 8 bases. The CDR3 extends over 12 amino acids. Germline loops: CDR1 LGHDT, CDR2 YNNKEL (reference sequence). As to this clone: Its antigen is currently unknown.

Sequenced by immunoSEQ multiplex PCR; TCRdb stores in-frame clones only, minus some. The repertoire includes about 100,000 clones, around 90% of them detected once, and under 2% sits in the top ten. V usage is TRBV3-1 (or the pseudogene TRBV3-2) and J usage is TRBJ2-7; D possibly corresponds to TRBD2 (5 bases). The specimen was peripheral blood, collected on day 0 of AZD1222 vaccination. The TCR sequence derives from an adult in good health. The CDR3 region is CASSQASREQYF. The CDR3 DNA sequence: TGTGCCAGCAGCCAAGCTAGCAGGGAGCAGTACTTC.